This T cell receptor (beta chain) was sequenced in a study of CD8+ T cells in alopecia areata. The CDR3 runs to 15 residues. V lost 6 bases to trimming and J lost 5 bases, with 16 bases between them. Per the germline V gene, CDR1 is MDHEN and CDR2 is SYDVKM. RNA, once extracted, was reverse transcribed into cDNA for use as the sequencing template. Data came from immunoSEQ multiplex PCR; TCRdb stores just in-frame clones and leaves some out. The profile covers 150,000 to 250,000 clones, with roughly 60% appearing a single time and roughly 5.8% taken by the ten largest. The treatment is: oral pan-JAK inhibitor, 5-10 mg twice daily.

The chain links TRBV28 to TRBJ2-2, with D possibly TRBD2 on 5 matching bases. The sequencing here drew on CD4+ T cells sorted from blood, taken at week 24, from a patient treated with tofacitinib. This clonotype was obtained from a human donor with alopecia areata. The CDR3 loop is CASSSIQGRTGELFF. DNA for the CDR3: TGTGCCAGCAGCTCAATCCAAGGGAGAACCGGGGAGCTGTTTTTT.